The source of this T cell receptor (beta chain) is a study of tumor and adjacent non-tumor tissue in lung cancer. Notes on the study in general: TCR diversity was significantly greater in tumor than normal lung tissue.

J lost 5 bases, V lost 4 bases, and 7 bases had no gene match. This CDR3 region has 14 residues. The germline gives CDR1 DFQATT, CDR2 SNEGSKA (reference sequence). A modified ARM-PCR protocol with three rounds of nested PCR amplified TCRbeta. One entry per CDR3 protein, called by TCRdb with MiXCR from the multiplex PCR reads. Here the sample spans over 110,000 distinct CDR3 sequences, approximately 72% being singletons. This clonotype occurred many times. Its target is not known. RNA was extracted from bulk tissue without any cell sorting. The receptor was derived from a man between 60 and 75 years old with small cell lung cancer. The rearrangement links TRBV20-1 to TRBJ1-4, with 7 bases fitting TRBD1. Source material: lung tumor tissue. CDR3 sequence reads: CSANRGQLNEKLFF. The CDR3 region has the DNA TGCAGTGCTAATCGGGGACAGCTCAATGAAAAACTGTTTTTT.